One and the same sample provided the 3 T cell receptor beta chains below, sequenced in a study of blood T cell repertoires in COVID-19. Sequencing was performed with immunoSEQ multiplex PCR; in TCRdb, only in-frame clones are kept and a portion is missing. The sample shows a few hundred thousand clones, about 90% of them seen only once. Sequencing input: PBMCs or T cells enriched from blood (not recorded which). The source is a woman aged 55 to 70 who had recovered from COVID-19.

This clone was detected many times. This rearrangement joins TRBV5-4 to TRBJ2-7; the match to TRBD2 covers 9 bases. Trimming took 4 bases from V and 3 from J; bases not matched to a gene: 5. CDR3 length: 14 residues. The V gene's germline CDR1 is SGHNT and CDR2 YYREEE (reference sequence). The CDR3 nucleotides are TGTGCCAGCAGCCCTGGGACTAGCAGCTACGAGCAGTACTTC. Translated: CASSPGTSSYEQYF.

V and J are TRBV2 and TRBJ2-3, with TRBD1 matching over 8 bases. Germline CDR1 and CDR2: SNHLY and FYNNEI. Trimming at V came to 3 bases and at J to 8 bases, leaving 10 bases not matched to a gene. The length of the CDR3 is 15 residues. Written as DNA, the CDR3 is TGTGCCAGCAGTGACGGACAGGGTAGGGGAAGTACGCAGTATTTT. Its translation: CASSDGQGRGSTQYF. The full variable domain, completed using reference TRBV2 and TRBJ2-3, is EPEVTQTPSHQVTQMGQEVILRCVPISNHLYFYWYRQILGQKVEFLVSFYNNEISEKSEIFDDQFSVERPDGSNFTLKIRSTKLEDSAMYFCASSDGQGRGSTQYFGPGTRLTVL.

The V and J genes are TRBV19 and TRBJ1-5; possible D gene TRBD1, 6 bases. V lost 5 bases, J lost 4 bases, and 12 bases lay in between. This CDR3 contains 14 residues. Germline V CDR1 and CDR2: LNHDA, SQIVND (reference sequence). Here the CDR3 DNA reads TGTGCCAGTAGTGTGACAGGTTCGAATCAGCCCCAGCATTTT. Translated: CASSVTGSNQPQHF. Combining the CDR3 with reference TRBV19 and TRBJ1-5 gives the whole variable domain DGGITQSPKYLFRKEGQNVTLSCEQNLNHDAMYWYRQDPGQGLRLIYYSQIVNDFQKGDIAEGYSVSREKKESFPLTVTSAQKNPTAFYLCASSVTGSNQPQHFGDGTRLSIL.